These 13 T cell receptor beta chains share one sample of origin, sequenced in a study of cytomegalovirus exposure and HLA in healthy donors. A multiplex PCR was run with 60 Vbeta primers and 13 Jbeta primers. The table came from immunoSEQ multiplex PCR; TCRdb's copy has only in-frame clones and leaves some out. Found here are about 100,000 clones, roughly 79% of them singletons; the top ten hold approximately 2%. The sequencing input was PBMCs. The receptors were sampled from a woman in her thirties or forties in good health and CMV-seronegative.

This clone has a handful of counts. A read error may account for a junction end that differs from germline. The genes are TRBV7-9 and TRBJ2-7; possibly TRBD1 for D (5 bases). The germline V gene encodes CDR1 SEHNR and CDR2 FQNEAQ (reference sequence). This CDR3 comprises 16 residues. CDR3 loop: CSSNSGAGNSPGEQYF. The CDR3 DNA reads TGTTCCAGCAATAGTGGGGCAGGTAACAGTCCCGGGGAGCAGTACTTC.

The V call is TRBV9, the J call TRBJ2-7; TRBD1 matches at 7 bases. CDR3 length: 16 residues. CDR1 and CDR2 (germline): SGDLS, YYNGEE. Trimming cost V 4 bases and J 1 base; bases outside gene matches: 11. CDR3 in amino acids: CASSIGVGQDSYEQYF. The CDR3 DNA reads as TGTGCCAGCAGCATAGGGGTCGGACAGGATTCCTACGAGCAGTACTTC.

The gene calls are TRBV5-1 and TRBJ2-7; 10 bases map to TRBD2. The CDR3 extends over 13 amino acids. The germline V gene encodes CDR1 SGHRS and CDR2 YFSETQ. V was pared by 7 bases and J by 6 bases, with 7 bases of the junction left unmatched. The CDR3 is CASAGTSVSEQYF. The CDR3 region has the DNA TGCGCCAGCGCCGGGACTAGCGTCTCCGAGCAGTACTTC.

This chain connects TRBV2 to TRBJ2-2, with D maybe TRBD1 (5 bases). The CDR3 spans 15 residues. The V and J ends lost 2 bases and 4 bases respectively, with 11 bases between them. Germline CDR1 is SNHLY and CDR2 is FYNNEI. The CDR3 region is CASSEQGRATGELFF. The CDR3, as DNA: TGTGCCAGCAGTGAACAGGGTCGGGCCACCGGGGAGCTGTTTTTT.

CDR3 nucleotides: TGCGCCAGCAGCTTGGCCGGATTAGGGAGCAAGGCTTTCTTT. It translates to CASSLAGLGSKAFF. The rearrangement joins TRBV5-1 to TRBJ1-1, with no clear D. The CDR3 runs to 14 residues. The germline CDR1 and CDR2 sequences are SGHRS and YFSETQ. V lost 0 bases and J lost 11, with 17 bases in between.

This clone has only one observation. The chain links TRBV7-2 to TRBJ2-7; TRBD1 agrees at 11 bases. Germline loops: CDR1 SGHTA, CDR2 FQGNSA. The CDR3 is 15 residues long. The V gene end was trimmed by 1 base and the J gene end by 5 bases; junction bases not matched to a gene: 4. DNA of the CDR3: TGTGCCAGCAGCTTAGTCGGGACAGGGGGTAACGAGCAGTACTTC. The encoded protein is CASSLVGTGGNEQYF.

The DNA of the CDR3 is TGTGCCAGCAGTGAATTAGGTCAGGGGTCGGGAGAGACCCAGTACTTC. Translating gives CASSELGQGSGETQYF. This chain joins TRBV2 and TRBJ2-5; maybe TRBD1 (6 bases). Trimming cost V 2 bases and J 4 bases, with 17 bases left between them. This CDR3 comprises 16 residues. Germline V gene sequence: CDR1 SNHLY, CDR2 FYNNEI. The variable domain in full, with the rest retrieved from reference TRBV2 and TRBJ2-5, is EPEVTQTPSHQVTQMGQEVILRCVPISNHLYFYWYRQILGQKVEFLVSFYNNEISEKSEIFDDQFSVERPDGSNFTLKIRSTKLEDSAMYFCASSELGQGSGETQYFGPGTRLLVL.

The rearrangement uses TRBV6-6 and TRBJ1-5; D is possibly TRBD1 (5 bases). The germline V gene encodes CDR1 MNHNY and CDR2 SVGAGI (reference sequence). The CDR3 runs to 15 residues. The ends were cut back, 2 bases at V and 3 bases at J, with 11 bases in the middle. The CDR3 DNA reads as TGTGCCAGCAGTTACGGACAACCCATCAATCAGCCCCAGCATTTT. Translating it yields CASSYGQPINQPQHF.

This clone has only a few counts. This chain links TRBV30 with TRBJ1-2, with D unclear. V dropped 7 bases and J dropped 4 bases, with 16 bases sitting between them. Germline CDR1 reads GTSNPN; CDR2 reads SVGIG (reference sequence). The CDR3 covers 13 residues. The CDR3 DNA follows: TGTGCCTCACCGACACCCCTTTTCTATGGCTACACCTTC. This translates into CASPTPLFYGYTF.

This chain connects TRBV28 to TRBJ1-2; D unresolved. The CDR3 has 12 amino acids. The germline V gene has CDR1 MDHEN and CDR2 SYDVKM. V was cut by 7 bases and J by 0 bases, with 6 bases left in between. The CDR3 region is CASTSTNYGYTF. The CDR3 nucleotides read TGTGCCAGCACTAGCACTAACTATGGCTACACCTTC.

V usage is TRBV27 and J usage is TRBJ2-1; 11 bases line up with TRBD2. V shed 4 bases and J 4 bases; nucleotides not matched to a gene: 3. The germline CDR1 and CDR2 sequences are MNHEY and SMNVEV (reference sequence). This CDR3 has 15 amino acids. The CDR3 DNA is TGTGCCAGCAGTTCACTAGCGGGGGTTTACAATGAGCAGTTCTTC. Translated, it gives CASSSLAGVYNEQFF.

This clone was detected only once. A junction boundary mismatches the germline segment, possibly from a read error. The chain recombines TRBV7-9 with TRBJ2-3, with 7 bases matching TRBD2. This CDR3 is built from 13 residues. Germline V gene data show CDR1 as SEHNR and CDR2 as FQNEAQ (reference sequence). CDR3 residues: CSSSLGAGETPYF. The DNA for the CDR3 is TGTTCCAGCAGCTTAGGGGCGGGAGAAACTCCGTATTTT.

CDR3 nucleotide sequence: TGTGCCAGCAGCCAGGAAGGGGGGGCGGGAGGGCCCAGAGAGACCCAGTACTTC. Protein: CASSQEGGAGGPRETQYF. The genes are TRBV4-2 and TRBJ2-5, with TRBD2 matching 9 bases. There are 18 residues in the CDR3. V shed 3 bases, J shed 4 bases, and the junction held 15 bases outside the gene matches. Germline-derived CDR1 and CDR2 are LGHNA and YNFKEQ.